The text below deals with one T cell receptor (beta chain). There were roughly 3,200 ng of total RNA used for each TCR library. TCRdb reanalyzed the 5' RACE reads and collapses them to one entry per CDR3 protein, without DNA. The table lists under 150,000 distinct CDR3 sequences. This entry belongs to a study of monozygotic twins with inflammatory bowel disease. The germline gives CDR1 DFQATT, CDR2 SNEGSKA (reference sequence). The CDR3 covers 14 residues. The V gene is TRBV20-1, the J gene TRBJ2-5; TCRdb indicates TRBD2, and absent DNA this call remains unverified. The receptor was derived from a human donor with ulcerative colitis or Crohn's disease, or a healthy co-twin of an affected twin (not recorded which). Specimen: blood. CDR3 residues: CSAARPGGQETQYF.